This entry features one T cell receptor (beta chain) sequence. The data are from a study of blood T cell repertoires in COVID-19. Background on the study: Spain, Italy and the United States supplied samples that represented acute and convalescent COVID-19. The analysed material was cDNA or gDNA that came from T cells, B-cell-depleted T cells, or PBMCs.

Only in-frame clones appear in the TCRdb table, and some are missing; sequencing was by immunoSEQ multiplex PCR. The sample carries about 82,000 clones, more than 70% recorded once. Germline V gene lookup returns CDR1 GTSNPN and CDR2 SVGIG (reference sequence). V shed 5 bases and J 9 bases; nucleotides not matched to a gene: 6. The CDR3 contains 13 residues. This receptor was identified in a woman aged 55-70 years with acute or convalescent COVID-19. This chain joins TRBV30 and TRBJ1-6; 8 bases agree with TRBD1. Sequences were obtained from peripheral blood. The CDR3 region is CAWEQGDGSPLHF. The DNA of the CDR3 is TGTGCCTGGGAACAGGGGGATGGTTCACCCCTCCACTTT.